One sample yielded the 10 T cell receptor beta chains listed below, sequenced in a study of neoadjuvant anti-PD-1 for oral cavity cancer. Generated by immunoSEQ multiplex PCR, the TCRdb table keeps only in-frame clones and is missing some. Of roughly 60,000 clones listed, roughly 80% are singletons. The sample consisted of PBMCs, taken before nivolumab (anti-PD-1) treatment. These receptors all come from a person between 40 and 79 years old with oral cavity squamous cell carcinoma.

The V call is TRBV6-5, the J call TRBJ1-6, with D unresolved. The V and J ends lost 0 bases and 12 bases respectively, with 9 bases between them. The CDR3 contains 13 residues. Per germline, CDR1 MNHEY and CDR2 SVGAGI. The CDR3 loop is CASSYSRDRPLHF. Here the CDR3 DNA reads TGTGCCAGCAGTTACTCAAGAGACCGACCCCTCCACTTT.

V is TRBV19 and J is TRBJ1-1, with D possibly being TRBD1 (5 bases). The CDR3 covers 14 residues. Germline lookup yields CDR1 LNHDA and CDR2 SQIVND (reference sequence). V lost 6 bases and J lost 0, with 11 bases in between. The CDR3 DNA follows: TGTGCCAGTAGCTCACAGGCCCTGAACACTGAAGCTTTCTTT. This encodes CASSSQALNTEAFF.

The chain employs TRBV7-9 and TRBJ1-6; D is unclear. Trimming removed 4 bases from V and 8 bases from J, with 3 bases in between. The CDR3 runs to 11 residues. Germline CDR1 is SEHNR and CDR2 is FQNEAQ (reference sequence). The CDR3 sequence: CASSSDSPLHF. The DNA of the CDR3 is TGTGCCAGCAGCTCCGATTCACCCCTCCACTTT.

This clone was counted only a few times. The V gene is TRBV6-5, the J gene TRBJ2-5; D possibly corresponds to TRBD2 (6 bases). Germline V CDR1 and CDR2: MNHEY, SVGAGI. V was pared by 2 bases and J by 5 bases, with 12 bases between. CDR3 length: 14 residues. The CDR3 protein is CASSYEEGRETQYF. The CDR3 nucleotides are TGTGCCAGCAGTTACGAGGAGGGGCGGGAGACCCAGTACTTC.

This chain links TRBV7-3 with TRBJ2-2; TRBD1 is a possible D gene (6 bases). Germline CDR1 is SGHTA and CDR2 is FQGTGA. V was trimmed by 3 bases and J by 6 bases, leaving 8 bases between them. The CDR3 is 13 amino acids. The CDR3 sequence: CASSFTGPGELFF. CDR3 DNA sequence: TGTGCCAGCAGCTTCACAGGGCCCGGGGAGCTGTTTTTT. Full variable domain (missing parts from reference TRBV7-3 and TRBJ2-2): GAGVSQTPSNKVTEKGKYVELRCDPISGHTALYWYRQSLGQGPEFLIYFQGTGAADDSGLPNDRFFAVRPEGSVSTLKIQRTERGDSAVYLCASSFTGPGELFFGEGSRLTVL.

CDR3 protein: CASSVAPSGGANTGELFF. The CDR3 bases are TGTGCCAGCAGCGTAGCTCCTAGCGGGGGGGCGAACACCGGGGAGCTGTTTTTT. V gene TRBV9 combines with J gene TRBJ2-2, with TRBD2 identical over 12 bases. V lost 0 bases and J lost 0; bases outside the gene matches: 3. The CDR3 loop spans 18 amino acids. The germline V gene encodes CDR1 SGDLS and CDR2 YYNGEE.

The V call is TRBV27, the J call TRBJ2-7, with TRBD1 matching 8 bases. V trimming: 3 bases; J trimming: 4 bases; junction bases outside the gene matches: 11. The CDR3 is 16 residues long. Germline CDR1 is MNHEY and CDR2 is SMNVEV (reference sequence). The CDR3: CASSFQGALTHYEQYF. The CDR3, as DNA: TGTGCCAGCAGTTTCCAGGGGGCCCTGACCCATTACGAGCAGTACTTC.

This clone is labeled as medium-sized (0.01 to 0.1%). The chain carries TRBV7-8 and TRBJ1-6; D not certain. CDR1 SGHVS and CDR2 FQNEAQ come from the germline V gene. Trimming removed 7 bases at V and 2 bases at J, with 12 bases between. The CDR3 consists of 15 residues. Here the CDR3 DNA reads TGTGCCAGCACCCTCGATGGGACCTATAATTCACCCCTCCACTTT. Translating it yields CASTLDGTYNSPLHF. The full variable domain, rest sourced from reference TRBV7-8 and TRBJ1-6, is GAGVSQSPRYKVAKRGQDVALRCDPISGHVSLFWYQQALGQGPEFLTYFQNEAQLDKSGLPSDRFFAERPEGSVSTLKIQRTQQEDSAVYLCASTLDGTYNSPLHFGNGTRLTVT.

V and J are TRBV5-6 and TRBJ1-2, with no clear D. This CDR3 is 14 amino acids long. Looked up from germline, CDR1 is SGHDT and CDR2 is YYEEEE. Trimming removed 4 bases from V and 7 bases from J, with 17 bases in between. The CDR3 here is CASSTPRAGSGYTF. DNA of the CDR3: TGTGCCAGCAGCACGCCGAGAGCGGGAAGTGGCTACACCTTC.

Only a few counts were recorded for this clone. J is TRBJ1-5 and V is TRBV2; no firm D call. This CDR3 is built from 15 residues. CDR1 SNHLY and CDR2 FYNNEI come from the germline V gene. Trimming pared 8 bases from V and 6 bases from J, leaving 20 bases between. The CDR3 reads CASRSATDRLQPQHF. The CDR3 nucleotides read TGTGCCAGCCGATCCGCCACGGACCGTCTTCAGCCCCAGCATTTT.